The 20 T cell receptor beta chains listed next were all sequenced from one sample in a study of cytotoxic CD8 clonotypes in ibrutinib-treated CLL (dated by TCRdb to about 2021). Interpreted using the paper, the time point label stands for: about 11 months on ibrutinib. Library method: the immunoSEQ multiplex PCR assay. Here the immuneACCESS table is served through TCRdb, limited to in-frame sequences with V and J called. Missing clones are a known gap in these copies; in checked studies unresolved V genes cover under half, and the rest lacks a known reason. The sample data list some 150,000 clones, and 60% to 85% of these were observed just once. Clones ranked in the top ten supply around 30% of the sample. Sequencing was performed on PBMCs, taken after 12 months of ibrutinib treatment. The receptors were gathered from a human donor with chronic lymphocytic leukemia.

The V gene is TRBV11-2, the J gene TRBJ2-3; D is unclear. Germline V gene data show CDR1 as SGHAT and CDR2 as FQNNGV. Trimming removed 7 bases at V and 4 bases at J, with 3 bases between. The CDR3 extends over 10 amino acids. The CDR3 coding sequence is TGTGCCAGCACCGCAGATACGCAGTATTTT. Its translation: CASTADTQYF.

CDR3: CASSQDTVLYGYTF. CDR3 sequence (DNA): TGCGCCAGCAGCCAAGATACAGTTCTCTATGGCTACACCTTC. This sequence joins TRBV5-1 and TRBJ1-2, with D uncertain. V shed 4 bases and J shed 4 bases, with 14 bases lying between them. The CDR3 loop spans 14 amino acids. Per germline, CDR1 SGHRS and CDR2 YFSETQ.

The chain uses TRBV9 and TRBJ1-4; TRBD1 matches 7 bases. The CDR3 covers 15 residues. After removal of 2 bases from V and 3 bases from J, the junction contained 4 bases not matched to a gene. CDR1 and CDR2 from the germline V gene are SGDLS and YYNGEE. The CDR3 loop reads CASSVTGHSNEKLFF. The CDR3 DNA follows: TGTGCCAGCAGCGTGACAGGGCATTCTAATGAAAAACTGTTTTTT.

The chain links TRBV6-4 to TRBJ2-1; 7 bases are shared with TRBD2. The germline gives CDR1 MRHNA, CDR2 SNTAGT. The CDR3 consists of 15 residues. Trimming cost V 6 bases and J 2 bases; bases outside gene matches: 7. CDR3 nucleotides: TGTGCCAGCAGCCCGGGCCGGGGGGCCTACAATGAGCAGTTCTTC. Protein sequence: CASSPGRGAYNEQFF.

The chain is built from TRBV5-4 and TRBJ2-5; 7 bases agree with TRBD2. Germline loops: CDR1 SGHNT, CDR2 YYREEE (reference sequence). The CDR3 is 16 amino acids. The V and J ends lost 6 bases and 3 bases, in that order; junction bases with no gene match: 14. The CDR3 coding sequence is TGTGCCAGCACCACGGGGGGAACGGAAGGGAAAGAGACCCAGTACTTC. Translating gives CASTTGGTEGKETQYF. The full variable domain, completed using reference TRBV5-4 and TRBJ2-5, is ETGVTQSPTHLIKTRGQQVTLRCSSQSGHNTVSWYQQALGQGPQFIFQYYREEENGRGNFPPRFSGLQFPNYSSELNVNALELDDSALYLCASTTGGTEGKETQYFGPGTRLLVL.

This sequence joins TRBV10-3 and TRBJ1-2, with TRBD1 identical over 7 bases. The CDR3 has 16 residues. Germline values: CDR1 ENHRY, CDR2 SYGVKD. The V gene end was trimmed by 3 bases and the J gene end by 2 bases; junction bases not matched to a gene: 9. CDR3: CAISERDRGINYGYTF. CDR3 nucleotides: TGTGCCATCAGTGAACGGGACAGAGGGATCAACTATGGCTACACCTTC.

The rearrangement uses TRBV11-3 and TRBJ1-4; perhaps TRBD1 as D (6 bases). V lost 1 base and J 5 bases, leaving 8 bases between the germline ends. Germline assignment: CDR1 SGHNT and CDR2 YENEEA. This CDR3 region has 14 residues. CDR3 in amino acids: CASSLGQGNEKLFF. CDR3 DNA: TGTGCCAGCAGCTTAGGGCAGGGGAATGAAAAACTGTTTTTT.

V gene TRBV5-1 combines with J gene TRBJ2-7, with a possible D match to TRBD1 (6 bases). This CDR3 comprises 16 residues. V gave up 4 bases and J gave up 5 bases, with 22 bases separating them. Germline assignment: CDR1 SGHRS and CDR2 YFSETQ. The CDR3 nucleotides are TGCGCCAGCAGCGGCGGACAGCCTACCGGTTTCGACGAGCAGTACTTC. Amino acid sequence: CASSGGQPTGFDEQYF.

V is TRBV28 and J is TRBJ2-6; the D gene is possibly TRBD2 (5 bases). From germline, CDR1 is MDHEN and CDR2 SYDVKM. The CDR3 runs 17 residues. V dropped 6 bases and J dropped 4 bases, with 19 bases sitting between them. CDR3 sequence reads: CASSTPAPGSGANVLTF. In nucleotides, the CDR3 is TGTGCCAGCAGCACCCCTGCCCCGGGGTCCGGGGCCAACGTCCTGACTTTC. Looking up the rest from reference TRBV28 and TRBJ2-6 gives the full variable domain: DVKVTQSSRYLVKRTGEKVFLECVQDMDHENMFWYRQDPGLGLRLIYFSYDVKMKEKGDIPEGYSVSREKKERFSLILESASTNQTSMYLCASSTPAPGSGANVLTFGAGSRLTVL.

The chain couples TRBV15 to TRBJ2-1, with TRBD1 as a possible D gene (6 bases). The CDR3 totals 15 residues. CDR1 and CDR2 from the germline V gene are LNHNV and YYDKDF (reference sequence). Between the trimmed V and J ends, which lost 5 bases and 2 bases, there was a span of 13 bases. The CDR3: CATSGGVLTYNEQFF. In nucleotides, the CDR3 is TGTGCCACCAGCGGGGGCGTCCTTACCTACAATGAGCAGTTCTTC.

This chain connects TRBV10-3 to TRBJ2-1; tentative D call: TRBD1 (6 bases). Germline CDR1 reads ENHRY; CDR2 reads SYGVKD. The CDR3 loop spans 13 amino acids. The V end was cut by 9 bases, the J end by 6 bases, with 15 bases between. The CDR3 region is CAIGDKMGNEQFF. The CDR3 nucleotides are TGTGCCATAGGGGACAAAATGGGCAATGAGCAGTTCTTC.

This sequence joins TRBV30 and TRBJ1-5; D might be TRBD1 (6 bases). Trimming removed 8 bases from V and 1 base from J, with 12 bases in between. This CDR3 contains 13 residues. In germline, CDR1 is GTSNPN, CDR2 SVGIG (reference sequence). The CDR3 here is CAVRGASNQPQHF. The CDR3 DNA sequence: TGTGCCGTAAGGGGGGCCAGCAATCAGCCCCAGCATTTT.

This chain uses TRBV18 with TRBJ2-1; the match to TRBD1 covers 9 bases. The germline V gene has CDR1 KGHSH and CDR2 LQKENI. This CDR3 contains 15 residues. With 4 bases clipped from V and 5 bases from J, the junction kept 6 bases outside the gene matches. In DNA, the CDR3 is TGTGCCAGCTCACAGACAGGGGGTCCCAACAATGAGCAGTTCTTC. Its translation: CASSQTGGPNNEQFF.

The chain combines TRBV28 with TRBJ2-7; 7 bases line up with TRBD1. From germline, CDR1 is MDHEN and CDR2 SYDVKM. The V segment lost 6 bases and the J segment 4 bases; nucleotides outside the gene matches: 12. The CDR3 is made up of 15 amino acids. Written as DNA, the CDR3 is TGTGCCAGCAGCCCCCTAGGGGGCAGTATGTACGAGCAGTACTTC. Translated: CASSPLGGSMYEQYF.

This clone was seen more than once but under ten times. V usage is TRBV7-6 and J usage is TRBJ2-7, with unresolved D. Germline loops: CDR1 SGHVS, CDR2 FNYEAQ. V dropped 2 bases and J dropped 1 base, with 6 bases sitting between them. This CDR3 spans 13 amino acids. The CDR3 region has the DNA TGTGCCAGCAGCTTAACCCCATCCTACGAGCAGTACTTC. Protein: CASSLTPSYEQYF.

This chain links TRBV5-6 with TRBJ1-2, with D tentatively TRBD1 (5 bases). The CDR3 is 15 residues long. Germline V gene sequence: CDR1 SGHDT, CDR2 YYEEEE. Trimming pared 6 bases from V and 0 bases from J, leaving 15 bases between. The CDR3 sequence: CASNTLGQTNYGYTF. The CDR3 nucleotides are TGTGCCAGCAACACCTTGGGGCAGACTAACTATGGCTACACCTTC.

As for this clone: Mismatch with germline at one junction end may stem from a read error. This chain links TRBV30 with TRBJ1-2; D ambiguous. This CDR3 has 12 amino acids. Germline CDR1 is GTSNPN and CDR2 is SVGIG (reference sequence). The CDR3 DNA reads TGTGCCTGGAGTGTCAATAATTGGGTTGCCTCCTTC. Protein sequence: CAWSVNNWVASF.

This chain joins TRBV6-5 and TRBJ1-1; unclear D gene. Trimming removed 6 bases at V and 4 bases at J, with 15 bases between. This CDR3 contains 14 residues. CDR1 MNHEY and CDR2 SVGAGI come from the germline V gene. The CDR3 spells CASSQDVVRTEAFF. In DNA form, the CDR3 reads TGTGCCAGCAGCCAAGACGTTGTACGCACTGAAGCTTTCTTT.

V is TRBV5-1 and J is TRBJ2-5; 7 bases line up with TRBD2. Germline loops: CDR1 SGHRS, CDR2 YFSETQ. The CDR3 runs to 14 residues. The V segment lost 6 bases and the J segment 1 base; nucleotides outside the gene matches: 6. The CDR3 spells CASTMGGSQETQYF. The DNA of the CDR3 is TGCGCCAGCACGATGGGGGGGAGCCAAGAGACCCAGTACTTC. Full variable domain (outside the CDR3, taken from reference TRBV5-1 and TRBJ2-5): KAGVTQTPRYLIKTRGQQVTLSCSPISGHRSVSWYQQTPGQGLQFLFEYFSETQRNKGNFPGRFSGRQFSNSRSEMNVSTLELGDSALYLCASTMGGSQETQYFGPGTRLLVL.

The chain joins TRBV25-1 to TRBJ2-7, with D tentatively TRBD1 (6 bases). V shed 7 bases and J shed 3 bases, with 10 bases lying between them. The V gene's germline CDR1 is MGHDK and CDR2 SYGVNS. This CDR3 contains 12 residues. In nucleotides, the CDR3 is TGTGCCAGCACCGGACAGTTCTACGAGCAGTACTTC. Protein sequence: CASTGQFYEQYF.